The rows below give T cell receptor beta chains drawn from one sample of a study of OX40 agonist ivuxolimab in advanced cancers. Method: immunoSEQ multiplex PCR; TCRdb's copy keeps in-frame clones and lacks some. The table lists 36,000 or so clones, about 81% of them singletons. This material consisted of CD4+ or CD8+ T cells sorted from blood, taken in a trial of the OX40 agonist ivuxolimab. These receptors were collected from an adult with an advanced solid tumor such as melanoma, head and neck, liver or kidney cancer. CDR3s include the opening cysteine and the closing phenylalanine or tryptophan. The D gene is left open where the match is weak. Clone size is not always given. Where it is, it says once, few, many or a class for expanded clones.

j_call clone_size v_call d_call cdr3_aa cdr3_nt
TRBJ1-4 - TRBV11-2 TRBD1 CASSPGQGTEKLFF TGTGCCAGCAGCCCGGGACAGGGGACGGAAAAACTGTTTTTT
TRBJ2-5 - TRBV5-1 TRBD2 CASSPTSDIGTQYF TGCGCCAGCAGCCCGACTAGCGACATTGGGACCCAGTACTTC
TRBJ2-2 - TRBV18 - CASSPPRSSGTGELFF TGTGCCAGCTCACCCCCCCGGAGTTCCGGCACCGGGGAGCTGTTTTTT
TRBJ2-7 - TRBV10-1 TRBD1 CASSDDRDPLNEQYF TGCGCCAGCAGTGATGACAGGGATCCCTTAAACGAGCAGTACTTC
TRBJ2-1 - TRBV27 - CASSLSRQSAEQFF TGTGCCAGCAGTTTATCGAGACAGTCGGCTGAGCAGTTCTTC
TRBJ1-5 few TRBV9 TRBD1 CASSVRDRGDNRPQHF TGTGCCAGCAGCGTCCGGGACAGGGGCGATAATCGGCCCCAGCATTTT
TRBJ2-7 - TRBV4-3 - CASSQDRRGLSYEQYF TGCGCCAGCAGCCAAGATCGGAGGGGGCTCTCCTACGAGCAGTACTTC
TRBJ1-4 - TRBV28 - CASSLGRKLFF TGTGCCAGCAGTTTGGGGCGGAAACTGTTTTTT
TRBJ1-5 - TRBV7-9 - CASSSSTSANQPQHF TGTGCCAGCAGCTCATCTACGTCGGCGAATCAGCCCCAGCATTTT
TRBJ1-1 - TRBV18 - CASSYDPSSEAFF TGTGCCAGCTCATACGACCCGTCGAGTGAAGCTTTCTTT
TRBJ2-5 - TRBV10-2 TRBD2 CASRGLAGEETQYF TGCGCCAGCAGGGGACTAGCGGGAGAGGAGACCCAGTACTTC
TRBJ2-7 - TRBV18 TRBD2 CASSLTSGRSASFEQYF TGTGCCAGCTCCTTGACTAGCGGGAGATCGGCTTCTTTCGAGCAGTACTTC
TRBJ1-2 - TRBV29-1 - CSVETPNYGYTF TGCAGCGTTGAAACACCCAACTATGGCTACACCTTC
TRBJ2-7 few TRBV29-1 - CSVEVAEGLGEQYF TGCAGCGTTGAAGTAGCGGAGGGGCTGGGCGAGCAGTACTTC
TRBJ1-2 few TRBV19 TRBD1 CASRSGQVRPNYGYTF TGTGCCAGTAGGTCGGGACAGGTCCGACCCAACTATGGCTACACCTTC
TRBJ2-2 few TRBV6-5 - CASSLIRGENTGELFF TGTGCCAGCAGTTTGATTCGCGGGGAAAACACCGGGGAGCTGTTTTTT
TRBJ1-5 - TRBV5-6 - CASSLRESRPQHF TGTGCCAGCAGCTTGCGGGAGTCCCGGCCCCAGCATTTT
TRBJ2-7 - TRBV28 - CASSRLVGGNEQYF TGTGCCAGCAGTCGCCTTGTCGGGGGCAACGAGCAGTACTTC
TRBJ1-2 few TRBV2 - CASSAETGLHGYTF TGTGCCAGCAGTGCAGAAACAGGGCTTCATGGCTACACCTTC
TRBJ1-2 - TRBV28 - CASRAVQGRYTF TGTGCCAGCAGGGCCGTTCAGGGTCGATACACCTTC
TRBJ2-7 - TRBV6-5 - CASSASYEQYF TGTGCCAGCAGTGCCTCTTACGAGCAGTACTTC
TRBJ2-1 many TRBV19 TRBD2 CASKGGRGVKGSEQFF TGTGCCAGTAAGGGTGGGCGGGGGGTAAAAGGGAGTGAGCAGTTCTTC
TRBJ1-5 - TRBV4-1 - CASSQDHGFNQPQHF TGCGCCAGCAGCCAAGATCACGGGTTCAATCAGCCCCAGCATTTT
TRBJ2-5 - TRBV5-8 TRBD2 CASSGGTSLETQYF TGTGCCAGCAGCGGAGGGACTAGCCTAGAGACCCAGTACTTC
TRBJ2-7 - TRBV29-1 - CSVAYTGHSYEQYF TGCAGCGTTGCATACACGGGACACAGCTACGAGCAGTACTTC
TRBJ1-2 once TRBV4-3 - CASSSQSRGTSYGYTF TGCGCCAGCAGCTCCCAGAGTCGGGGGACCAGCTATGGCTACACCTTC
TRBJ1-6 - TRBV6-5 - CASRQSSYNSPLHF TGTGCCAGCAGACAGAGCTCCTATAATTCACCCCTCCACTTT
TRBJ2-1 - TRBV7-2 - CASSRPQGPYNEQFF TGTGCCAGCAGCAGACCCCAAGGCCCCTACAATGAGCAGTTCTTC
TRBJ2-7 - TRBV11-2 - CATEGGWSYEQYF TGTGCCACCGAGGGGGGTTGGTCCTACGAGCAGTACTTC
TRBJ2-5 - TRBV18 - CASSPPGTAQETQYF TGTGCCAGCTCACCCCCCGGGACGGCCCAAGAGACCCAGTACTTC